This T cell receptor beta chain was sequenced in a study of blood T cell repertoires in COVID-19. The CDR3 has 14 amino acids. Per the germline V gene, CDR1 is MRHNA and CDR2 is SNTAGT. V trimming: 6 bases; J trimming: 6 bases; junction bases outside the gene matches: 3. The repertoire was sequenced with immunoSEQ multiplex PCR; TCRdb's copy has only in-frame clones and lacks some. The sample contains about 130,000 clones, 84% of which appear only once. The TCR comes from a woman aged 55-70 years with acute or convalescent COVID-19. Sequenced sample: peripheral blood. The chain links TRBV6-4 to TRBJ2-2; 11 bases fit TRBD1. The CDR3 DNA is TGTGCCAGCAGGCCGGGACAGGGGGCCGGGGAGCTGTTTTTT. This codes for CASRPGQGAGELFF.